The clone carrying this T cell receptor (beta chain) was counted at least ten times. Its antigen is unknown. These data originate in a study of CD8 T cells in ankylosing spondylitis. The germline V gene has CDR1 SGHVS and CDR2 FQNEAQ. The junction had 14 bases not matched to a gene; V was cut back by 4 bases and J by 5 bases. The length of the CDR3 is 17 residues. Study findings and constraints: Blood from ankylosing spondylitis patients appeared to carry a characteristic roughly 8-variant TCR beta motif.

TCRdb redid the calling of the 5' RACE reads with MiXCR, one entry per CDR3 protein. Counted here are around 490,000 distinct CDR3 sequences, roughly 5.2% occurring once; the ten biggest clones make up around 3.4%. This clonotype was sampled from a male donor with ankylosing spondylitis. The V gene is TRBV7-8, the J gene TRBJ2-4, with 7 nucleotides matching TRBD2. The sample was blood, either unsorted or a sorted T cell fraction (not recorded which). Here the CDR3 reads CASSSPRGAGIENIQYF. The CDR3 nucleotides read TGTGCCAGCAGCTCCCCTCGGGGAGCGGGGATTGAAAACATTCAGTACTTC. The variable domain in full, with the rest retrieved from reference TRBV7-8 and TRBJ2-4, is GAGVSQSPRYKVAKRGQDVALRCDPISGHVSLFWYQQALGQGPEFLTYFQNEAQLDKSGLPSDRFFAERPEGSVSTLKIQRTQQEDSAVYLCASSSPRGAGIENIQYFGAGTRLSVL.